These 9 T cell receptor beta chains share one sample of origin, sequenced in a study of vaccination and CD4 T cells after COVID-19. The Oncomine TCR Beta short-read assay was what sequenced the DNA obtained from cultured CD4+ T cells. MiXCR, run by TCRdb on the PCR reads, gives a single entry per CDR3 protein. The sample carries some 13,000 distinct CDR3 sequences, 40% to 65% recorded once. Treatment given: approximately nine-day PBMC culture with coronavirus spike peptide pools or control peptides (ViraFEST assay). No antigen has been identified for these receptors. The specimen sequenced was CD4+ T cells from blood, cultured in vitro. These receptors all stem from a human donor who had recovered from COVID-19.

CDR3 residues: CASNDRDRTDTQYF. The CDR3 coding sequence is TGTGCCAGCAACGACCGGGACAGGACAGATACGCAGTATTTT. The chain uses TRBV2 and TRBJ2-3; the match to TRBD1 covers 8 bases. Germline V lookup: CDR1 SNHLY, CDR2 FYNNEI. The CDR3 spans 14 residues. V was pared by 7 bases and J by 3 bases, with 6 bases of the junction left unmatched.

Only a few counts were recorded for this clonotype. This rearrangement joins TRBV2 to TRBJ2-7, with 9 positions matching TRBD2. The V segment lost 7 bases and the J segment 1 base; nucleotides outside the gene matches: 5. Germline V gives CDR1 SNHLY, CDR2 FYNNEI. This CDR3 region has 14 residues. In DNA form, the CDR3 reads TGTGCCAGCATCCCCGCGGGAGGGTCCTACGAGCAGTACTTC. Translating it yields CASIPAGGSYEQYF.

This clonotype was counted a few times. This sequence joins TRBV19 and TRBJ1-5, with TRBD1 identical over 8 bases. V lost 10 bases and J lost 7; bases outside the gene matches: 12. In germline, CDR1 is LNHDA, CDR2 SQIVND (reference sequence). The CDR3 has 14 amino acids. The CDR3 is CATRQGRTGQPQHF. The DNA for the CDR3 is TGTGCCACCCGACAGGGTAGGACAGGGCAGCCCCAGCATTTT.

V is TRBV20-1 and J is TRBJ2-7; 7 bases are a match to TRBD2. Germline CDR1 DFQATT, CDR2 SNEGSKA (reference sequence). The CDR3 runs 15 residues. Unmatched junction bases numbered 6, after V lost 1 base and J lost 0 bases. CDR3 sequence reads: CSARAGRLLSYEQYF. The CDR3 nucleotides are TGCAGTGCTAGAGCCGGGAGGCTTCTCTCCTACGAGCAGTACTTC.

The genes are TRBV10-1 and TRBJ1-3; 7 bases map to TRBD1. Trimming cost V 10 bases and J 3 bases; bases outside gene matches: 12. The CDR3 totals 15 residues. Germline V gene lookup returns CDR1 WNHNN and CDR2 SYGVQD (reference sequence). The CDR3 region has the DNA TGCGCCACGCATCCCGGACAGGCAATTGGAAACACCATATATTTT. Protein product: CATHPGQAIGNTIYF.

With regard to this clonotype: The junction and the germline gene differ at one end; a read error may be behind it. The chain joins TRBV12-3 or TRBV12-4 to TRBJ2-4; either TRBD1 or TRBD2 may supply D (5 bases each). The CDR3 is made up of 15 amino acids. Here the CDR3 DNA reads TGTGCCAGCAGTTTAGGGTCGTCGGGGCGACATATCGGGGACTTC. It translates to CASSLGSSGRHIGDF.

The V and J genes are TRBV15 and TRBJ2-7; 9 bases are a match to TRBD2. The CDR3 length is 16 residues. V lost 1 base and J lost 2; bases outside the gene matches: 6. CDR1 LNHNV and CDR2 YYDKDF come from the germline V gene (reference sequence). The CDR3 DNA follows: TGTGCCACCAGCAGAGGCGGGCGGGAGGGGACCTACGAGCAGTACTTC. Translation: CATSRGGREGTYEQYF.

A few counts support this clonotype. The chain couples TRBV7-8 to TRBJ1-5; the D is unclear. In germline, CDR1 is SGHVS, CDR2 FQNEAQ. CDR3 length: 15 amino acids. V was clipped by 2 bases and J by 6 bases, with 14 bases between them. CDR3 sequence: CASSLSGQVAQPQHF. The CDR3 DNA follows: TGTGCCAGCAGCTTATCGGGTCAGGTTGCTCAGCCCCAGCATTTT.

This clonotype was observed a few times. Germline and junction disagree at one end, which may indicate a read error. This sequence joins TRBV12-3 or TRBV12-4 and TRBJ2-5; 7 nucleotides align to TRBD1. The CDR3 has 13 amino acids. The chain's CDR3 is CASRLGTAETQYF. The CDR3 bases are TGTGCCAGCAGATTAGGGACAGCTGAGACCCAGTACTTC.